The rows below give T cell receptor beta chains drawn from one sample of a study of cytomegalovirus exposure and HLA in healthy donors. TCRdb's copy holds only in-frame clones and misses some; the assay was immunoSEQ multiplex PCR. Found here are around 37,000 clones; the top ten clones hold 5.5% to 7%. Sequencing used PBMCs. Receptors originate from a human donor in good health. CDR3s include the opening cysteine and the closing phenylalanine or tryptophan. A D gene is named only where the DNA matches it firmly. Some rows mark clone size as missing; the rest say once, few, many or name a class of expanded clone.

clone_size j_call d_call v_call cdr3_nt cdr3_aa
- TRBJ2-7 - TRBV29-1 TGCAGCGTTAGGGGGGGGCTTTCTTTCCTTAAGGGTTCCTACGAGCAGTACTTC CSVRGGLSFLKGSYEQYF
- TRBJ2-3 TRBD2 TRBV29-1 TGCAGCGTTGGCCCCGGGACTAGTATTAGTTGGGATACGCAGTATTTT CSVGPGTSISWDTQYF
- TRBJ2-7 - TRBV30 TGTGCCTGGAGTGTGGAACAGGGCTACGAGCAGTACTTC CAWSVEQGYEQYF
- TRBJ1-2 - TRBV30 TGTGCCTGCCCCGCGGAGCTCTACGGCTACACCTTC CACPAELYGYTF
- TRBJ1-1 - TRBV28 TGTGCCAGCAGCTCCGGGACAACCTTGGGGACTGAAGCTTTCTTT CASSSGTTLGTEAFF
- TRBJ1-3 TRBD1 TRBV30 TGTGCCTGGAGCCACGGGACAGGAGCGGCAAACACCATATATTTT CAWSHGTGAANTIYF
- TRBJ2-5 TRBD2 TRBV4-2 TGTGCCAGCAGCCAAGATCGGGAAGCGGGGGGATTCGCAGAGACCCAGTACTTC CASSQDREAGGFAETQYF
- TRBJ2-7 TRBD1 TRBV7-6 TGTGCCAGCAGCCAGAAACCGGGACAGAGCCTTTACGAGCAGTACTTC CASSQKPGQSLYEQYF
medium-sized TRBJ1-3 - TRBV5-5 TGTGCCAGCAGCCTGACAGACGTTGTTGGAAACACCATATATTTT CASSLTDVVGNTIYF
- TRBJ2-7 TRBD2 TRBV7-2 TGTGCCAGCAGCCCGGGGACGGGGGGTGCCTACGAGCAGTACTTC CASSPGTGGAYEQYF
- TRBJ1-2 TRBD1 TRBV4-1 TGCGCCAGCAGCCAGGGACAGGTCTATGGCTACACCTTC CASSQGQVYGYTF
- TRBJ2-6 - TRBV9 TGTGCCAGCAGCGTACATAAGGGGGTCCCCCCTTCTGGGGCCAACGTCCTGACTTTC CASSVHKGVPPSGANVLTF
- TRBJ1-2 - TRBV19 TGTGCCAGCACGGACAGAATTGGCTACACCTTC CASTDRIGYTF
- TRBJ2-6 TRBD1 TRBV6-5 TGTGCCAGCAGTACGACAGGGTCCGGGGCCAACGTCCTGACTTTC CASSTTGSGANVLTF
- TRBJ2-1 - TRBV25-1 TGTGCCAGCAGTGTGCAGTACAATGAGCAGTTCTTC CASSVQYNEQFF
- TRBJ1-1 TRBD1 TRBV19 TGTGCCAGTAGTACGACAGGGTTGAACACTGAAGCTTTCTTT CASSTTGLNTEAFF
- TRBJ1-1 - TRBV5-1 TGCGCCAGCAGCATACAGGAAAACACTGAAGCTTTCTTT CASSIQENTEAFF
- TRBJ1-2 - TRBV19 TGTGCCAGTAGTATTATCGGCTATGGCTACACCTTC CASSIIGYGYTF
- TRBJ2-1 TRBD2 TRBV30 TGTGCCTCAAAAGGCCCAGCGGGGTACGATGAGCAGTTCTTC CASKGPAGYDEQFF
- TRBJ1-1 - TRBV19 TGTGCCAGTAGCCCCCTAGGGGTGGGAGCTTTCTTT CASSPLGVGAFF
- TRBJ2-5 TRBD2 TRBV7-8 TGTGCCAGCAGCTTATGGGGCGGGGGTATCCAAGAGAACCAGTACTTC CASSLWGGGIQENQYF
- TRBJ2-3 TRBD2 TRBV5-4 TGTGCCAGCAGGGTTTGGTTAGCGGGGGCCGAATCGGGCACAGATACGCAGTATTTT CASRVWLAGAESGTDTQYF
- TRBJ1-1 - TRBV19 TGTGCCAGTACTGACAGGCAAGCTTTCTTT CASTDRQAFF
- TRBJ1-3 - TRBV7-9 TGTGCCAGCAGCACGACTATGTTAAGCTCTGGAAACACCATATATTTT CASSTTMLSSGNTIYF
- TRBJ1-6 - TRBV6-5 TGTGCCAGCAGTCTTCTGGCAGGTTCACCCCTCCACTTT CASSLLAGSPLHF